This TCR beta chain was captured in a study of technical replicates of blood from a handful of donors. Clones were sequenced by immunoSEQ multiplex PCR, and TCRdb holds only the in-frame ones, with some missing. Here the sample spans almost 65,000 clones, around 85% being singletons. The CDR3 loop spans 14 amino acids. Trimming left V 5 bases short and J 4 bases short, with 14 bases between. The V gene's germline CDR1 is MNHNS and CDR2 SASEGT. The sequence derives from a human donor in good health. Some clones in this sample may be carry-over from other donors' samples. Material: PBMCs. V and J are TRBV6-1 and TRBJ1-1; the D gene is possibly TRBD1 (6 bases). The DNA of the CDR3 is TGTGCCAGCAGTCCACAGGGCGCGGGCACTGAAGCTTTCTTT. Translation: CASSPQGAGTEAFF.